Each of the 24 T cell receptor beta chains below was sequenced from the same sample in a study of cytomegalovirus exposure and HLA in healthy donors. Primers included in the PCR were 60 Vbeta and 13 Jbeta primers. TCRdb keeps only in-frame clones here, not all; method: immunoSEQ multiplex PCR. The repertoire includes 130,000 or so clones, around 66% of them detected once, and 6.5% to 9.5% sits in the top ten. The sequencing sample was made of PBMCs. The origin of the receptors is a woman in her thirties or forties in good health and CMV-seropositive.

The chain employs TRBV6-6 and TRBJ2-1, with TRBD2 matching over 10 bases. The length of the CDR3 is 13 residues. Germline lookup yields CDR1 MNHNY and CDR2 SVGAGI (reference sequence). After removal of 5 bases from V and 7 bases from J, the junction contained 2 bases not matched to a gene. CDR3 amino acids: CASSGTSVNEQFF. In DNA, the CDR3 is TGTGCCAGCAGTGGGACTAGCGTTAATGAGCAGTTCTTC.

This clone was seen more than once but under ten times. The chain is built from TRBV28 and TRBJ2-7; D possibly corresponds to TRBD1 (6 bases). This CDR3 comprises 15 residues. Germline CDR1 and CDR2: MDHEN and SYDVKM. V lost 7 bases to trimming and J lost 0 bases, with 16 bases between them. The DNA for the CDR3 is TGTGCCAGCAACCGAGACACGGACAGCTCCTACGAGCAGTACTTC. Its translation is CASNRDTDSSYEQYF.

The chain has TRBV7-9 and TRBJ2-3; tentatively, D is TRBD2 (5 bases). Trimming shortened V by 2 bases and J by 1 base, and 7 bases separated the two germline ends. Germline V gene sequence: CDR1 SEHNR, CDR2 FQNEAQ (reference sequence). This CDR3 comprises 14 residues. The CDR3, as DNA: TGTGCCAGCAGCTTAAGAGGGCGCACAGATACGCAGTATTTT. Translated, it gives CASSLRGRTDTQYF.

This clone showed up just a few times. The chain couples TRBV11-3 to TRBJ1-1; 8 positions agree with TRBD1. The CDR3 loop spans 14 amino acids. From germline, CDR1 is SGHNT and CDR2 YENEEA. V trimming: 6 bases; J trimming: 1 base; junction bases outside the gene matches: 4. CDR3 sequence (DNA): TGTGCCAGCAGTCCAGGGGGCCCGAACACTGAAGCTTTCTTT. This gives the protein CASSPGGPNTEAFF.

The chain joins TRBV6-1 to TRBJ2-7; TRBD2 aligns across 14 bases. The CDR3 length is 14 residues. After removal of 7 bases from V and 2 bases from J, the junction contained 1 base not matched to a gene. Germline V CDR1 and CDR2: MNHNS, SASEGT. In DNA, the CDR3 is TGTGCCAGCAAGGGACTAGCGGGGGCCTACGAGCAGTACTTC. Translated: CASKGLAGAYEQYF.

The CDR3 DNA follows: TGTGCCAGCAGCTTACTTAGAGCCCCGGGGGGGAATGAGCAGTTCTTC. It yields the protein CASSLLRAPGGNEQFF. V usage is TRBV7-2 and J usage is TRBJ2-1; the match to TRBD2 covers 8 bases. The germline CDR1 and CDR2 sequences are SGHTA and FQGNSA. The CDR3 contains 16 residues. Trimming removed 2 bases from V and 7 bases from J; junction bases left unmatched: 10.

This clone was seen only a few times. Additional DNA sequences in this sample encode the identical CDR3. The CDR3 is CASSVTGEVTEAFF. CDR3 nucleotide sequence: TGTGCCAGCAGCGTTACAGGGGAGGTCACTGAAGCTTTCTTT. The chain joins TRBV7-8 to TRBJ1-1; the match to TRBD1 covers 7 bases. There are 14 residues in the CDR3. Germline V CDR1 and CDR2: SGHVS, FQNEAQ. V dropped 5 bases and J dropped 4; count of bases not matched to a gene: 7.

The V gene is TRBV23-1, the J gene TRBJ2-7, with TRBD1 identical over 10 bases. TRBV23-1 is designated an ORF whose function remains uncertain. This CDR3 is 15 amino acids long. Trimming took 1 base from V and 6 from J; bases not matched to a gene: 6. The CDR3: CASSQFGTGDSEQYF. The CDR3 DNA sequence: TGCGCCAGCAGTCAATTTGGGACAGGGGATTCCGAGCAGTACTTC.

The chain combines TRBV30 with TRBJ1-6; D uncertain. Germline V gives CDR1 GTSNPN, CDR2 SVGIG (reference sequence). Trimming removed 1 base at V and 10 bases at J, with 14 bases between. The CDR3 totals 14 residues. DNA of the CDR3: TGTGCCTGGAGTGGCGGGCCTCCGGGCTCACCCCTCCACTTT. This gives the protein CAWSGGPPGSPLHF. The variable domain in full, completed from reference TRBV30 and TRBJ1-6, reads SQTIHQWPATLVQPVGSPLSLECTVEGTSNPNLYWYRQAAGRGLQLLFYSVGIGQISSEVPQNLSASRPQDRQFILSSKKLLLSDSGFYLCAWSGGPPGSPLHFGNGTRLTVT.

This clone occurred a few times. The rearrangement joins TRBV28 to TRBJ1-4; 7 nucleotides agree with TRBD1. The CDR3 loop spans 15 amino acids. CDR1 and CDR2 from the germline V gene are MDHEN and SYDVKM. V was pared by 3 bases and J by 2 bases, with 3 bases of the junction left unmatched. CDR3 DNA sequence: TGTGCCAGCAGTTTCCCGACAGGGACTAATGAAAAACTGTTTTTT. Protein product: CASSFPTGTNEKLFF.

V usage is TRBV7-2 and J usage is TRBJ2-1; 7 bases are a match to TRBD2. J was trimmed by 4 bases and V by 2 bases; bases with no gene match: 5. This CDR3 comprises 15 residues. Germline CDR1 reads SGHTA; CDR2 reads FQGNSA. CDR3 sequence: CASSLTAGLYNEQFF. In nucleotides, the CDR3 is TGTGCCAGCAGCTTAACAGCGGGACTTTACAATGAGCAGTTCTTC.

V gene TRBV13 combines with J gene TRBJ2-2; TRBD2 is a possible D gene (5 bases). The CDR3 contains 15 residues. Germline V lookup: CDR1 PRHDT, CDR2 FYEKMQ (reference sequence). The V end lost 3 bases, the J end lost 6 bases, and 14 bases lay between the germline ends. The CDR3 loop is CASSFSFRGSGELFF. CDR3 sequence (DNA): TGTGCCAGCAGCTTCAGTTTTCGCGGGTCCGGGGAGCTGTTTTTT.

V gene TRBV9 combines with J gene TRBJ2-1; 9 positions match TRBD1. CDR3 length: 13 residues. Trimming cost V 2 bases and J 14 bases; bases outside gene matches: 8. CDR1 and CDR2 (germline): SGDLS, YYNGEE. The chain's CDR3 is CASSVAGTGSKFF. The CDR3 DNA is TGTGCCAGCAGCGTGGCCGGGACAGGGTCTAAGTTCTTC.

The CDR3 nucleotides read TGTGCCAGCTCACCACAGAGGGACGAGCAGTACTTC. The encoded protein is CASSPQRDEQYF. The chain couples TRBV18 to TRBJ2-7; possible D gene TRBD2, 5 bases. The CDR3 has 12 residues. The V gene lost 1 base and the J gene lost 5 bases, with 6 bases spanning the gap. Germline assignment: CDR1 KGHSH and CDR2 LQKENI.

CDR3 sequence reads: CASSVLGGGNWADTQYF. In DNA form, the CDR3 reads TGTGCCAGCAGCGTTCTAGGGGGCGGGAATTGGGCAGATACGCAGTATTTT. The chain couples TRBV9 to TRBJ2-3; a weak D match, TRBD1 (7 bases). Germline V gene data show CDR1 as SGDLS and CDR2 as YYNGEE. This CDR3 is built from 17 residues. Trimming pared 2 bases from V and 4 bases from J, leaving 20 bases between.

This chain joins TRBV29-1 and TRBJ1-5; D not resolved. In germline, CDR1 is SQVTM, CDR2 ANQGSEA. This CDR3 is 12 amino acids long. Trimming stripped 7 bases from V and 2 bases from J, with 9 bases between. CDR3 residues: CSAGGGNQPQHF. As DNA, the CDR3 is TGCAGCGCTGGAGGAGGCAATCAGCCCCAGCATTTT.

Details on this clone: The germline gene is not matched at one end of the junction; a read error may be the cause. The genes are TRBV7-2 and TRBJ1-2; TRBD1 aligns across 7 bases. Germline V gene sequence: CDR1 SGHTA, CDR2 FQGNSA. CDR3 length equals 15 residues. CDR3 DNA: TGTGCCAGCAGCTTAGTCTGGCAGGGGGTACGCGGCTACCCCTTC. Its translation is CASSLVWQGVRGYPF.

The count of this clone is one. This chain joins TRBV29-1 and TRBJ1-4, with 10 bases that match TRBD1. The V gene's germline CDR1 is SQVTM and CDR2 ANQGSEA. The ends lost 3 bases at V and 8 bases at J; junction bases unmatched: 6. The CDR3 is 14 residues long. CDR3 nucleotides: TGCAGCGTTGACGATTTGACAGGGGGCGAAAAACTGTTTTTT. Its translation: CSVDDLTGGEKLFF.

The V call is TRBV10-3, the J call TRBJ2-7; 14 bases match TRBD2. V shed 6 bases, J shed 6 bases, and the junction held 4 bases outside the gene matches. The length of the CDR3 is 14 residues. CDR1 is ENHRY and CDR2 is SYGVKD in the germline V gene. This CDR3 reads CAIRGTSGSGEQYF. Written as DNA, the CDR3 is TGTGCCATCAGAGGGACTAGCGGGAGCGGCGAGCAGTACTTC.

This clone was detected only once. This chain links TRBV4-1 with TRBJ2-2; D remains ambiguous. The CDR3 contains 16 residues. Between the trimmed V and J ends, which lost 1 base and 0 bases, there was a span of 9 bases. The germline V gene has CDR1 MGHRA and CDR2 YSYEKL. The CDR3 sequence is CASSQASVTNTGELFF. The CDR3 nucleotides are TGCGCCAGCAGCCAAGCTTCAGTGACGAACACCGGGGAGCTGTTTTTT.

V usage is TRBV7-3 and J usage is TRBJ2-3; 9 positions match TRBD2. The germline CDR1 and CDR2 sequences are SGHTA and FQGTGA. This CDR3 has 18 residues. The V segment lost 2 bases and the J segment 0 bases; nucleotides outside the gene matches: 9. The CDR3 coding sequence is TGTGCCAGCAGCTTACTCCCCCTAACTAGCGGGAGCACAGATACGCAGTATTTT. Protein product: CASSLLPLTSGSTDTQYF.

J is TRBJ2-5 and V is TRBV6-5; 13 positions agree with TRBD2. The CDR3 runs 13 residues. Germline loops: CDR1 MNHEY, CDR2 SVGAGI. The junction had 6 bases not matched to a gene; V was cut back by 6 bases and J by 11 bases. The CDR3 DNA sequence: TGTGCCAGCAGGTTGGGACTAGCGGGGCGACAGTACTTC. It encodes CASRLGLAGRQYF.

For the CDR3, the DNA is TGCGCCAGCAGCTTGGACAGGGATGGTGGCTACACCTTC. Translating it yields CASSLDRDGGYTF. V usage is TRBV5-1 and J usage is TRBJ1-2; TRBD1 might be the D (6 bases). Trimming removed 0 bases from V and 7 bases from J, with 10 bases in between. This CDR3 is 13 amino acids long. CDR1 and CDR2 from the germline V gene are SGHRS and YFSETQ. The complete variable domain, with remaining parts taken from reference TRBV5-1 and TRBJ1-2, reads KAGVTQTPRYLIKTRGQQVTLSCSPISGHRSVSWYQQTPGQGLQFLFEYFSETQRNKGNFPGRFSGRQFSNSRSEMNVSTLELGDSALYLCASSLDRDGGYTFGSGTRLTVV.

The chain carries TRBV5-1 and TRBJ2-7; D may be TRBD1 (5 bases). The germline CDR1 and CDR2 sequences are SGHRS and YFSETQ. The CDR3 spans 15 residues. The V end lost 0 bases, the J end lost 0 bases, and 10 bases lay between the germline ends. Here the CDR3 DNA reads TGCGCCAGCAGCTTGGTCAGGGTTAGCTCCTACGAGCAGTACTTC. It translates to CASSLVRVSSYEQYF.